This TCR beta chain was documented in a study of blood T cell repertoires in COVID-19 (dated by TCRdb to 2020 to 2022). About the investigation overall: Samples from collaborators originated in the United States, Italy and Spain and spanned both the acute and convalescent phases of COVID-19. The dataset comprised deeply sampled blood TCRbeta repertoires from subjects exposed to, actively infected with, or recovered from COVID-19. Where HLA class I and class II types were available, the types were taken from metadata supplied by the sample provider, not from assay-based typing. The repertoires were released in a freely available public database intended as a resource for research on the immune response to SARS-CoV-2. The material from the prospective study consisted of cDNA or gDNA derived from T cells, B-cell-depleted T cells, or PBMCs. Sample metadata almost always included a de-identified subject ID, COVID-19 status, age in years and sex. The samples were drawn from two sources: the first 160 participants of the ongoing ImmuneRACE study, and 1,254 subjects contributed by 6 global collaborators.

The CDR3 sequence holds 16 residues, the cysteine and phenylalanine included. This entry keeps only the CDR3 DNA: 48 bases, framed from base 1. CDR1 is given as LGHDT and CDR2 as YNNKEL, both from the germline V gene (reference sequence). The germline ends are 15 bases apart after V is trimmed by 4 bases and J by 0 bases. The immunoSEQ Assay, a bias-controlled multiplex PCR, was used to amplify TCRbeta CDR3 regions from genomic DNA. In the paper's pipeline: Nucleated cell counts per sample were estimated from amplification of reference gene primers within the assay. To quantify the absolute abundance of each unique TCRbeta CDR3 rearrangement, sequence reads were collapsed and filtered. For each sample, productive Simpson clonality was calculated as the square root of Simpson's diversity index across productive rearrangements. Here the immuneACCESS table is served through TCRdb, limited to in-frame sequences with V and J called. Missing clones are a known gap in these copies; in checked studies unresolved V genes cover under half, and the rest lacks a known reason. The DNA was the basis for D and trimming; V, J and clone size are from that table. This sample lists 150,000 to 200,000 clones; about 85% were detected once. The ten largest clones capture around 3.2% of the sample.

Concerning this clone itself: Its target antigen remains unknown. No much larger clonotype is one base removed from it; base qualities were not supplied.

Whole blood was collected in K2EDTA tubes by collaborating institutions according to the institutions' own protocols. For TCRbeta analysis, collaborators shipped samples in one of three forms: frozen whole blood, isolated PBMCs, or DNA extracted from either of those sample types. General findings and caveats noted by the study authors: Clinical and demographic metadata were provided uncurated, with the amount varying by source and participant.

Sequences were obtained from peripheral blood. The receptor's source is a human donor with acute or convalescent COVID-19. The donor label of this sample is uncertain. This chain is built from TRBV3-1 (or the pseudogene TRBV3-2) and TRBJ1-1; no D gene is confidently identified. The DNA sequence is given as TGTGCCAGCAGCCTCGGAGGGAGAGGAATGAACACTGAAGCTTTCTTT. Translated, it gives CASSLGGRGMNTEAFF.